The TCR beta chain described here comes from a study of cytomegalovirus exposure and HLA in healthy donors. Findings and caveats of the study: TCR beta V segments were, for the most part, productive about 90% or about 30% of the time in an earlier analysis. Reports showed the classifier diagnosing cytomegalovirus status with high specificity and sensitivity. It emerged from a later analysis that several of the most significant clusters appeared to be linked to common viral pathogens.

Though probably carrying unrecorded immune exposures, donors were nominally healthy at sampling. On this clone: Its target is unknown.

PCR involved 60 Vbeta and 13 Jbeta primers. Clones were sequenced by immunoSEQ multiplex PCR, and TCRdb holds only the in-frame ones, with some missing. This table holds some 110,000 clones, around three quarters found once. The receptor's source is a woman between 18 and 29 years old in good health and CMV-seropositive. Material for sequencing was PBMCs.

The CDR3: CAISWTGGRYEQYF. DNA for the CDR3: TGTGCCATCAGCTGGACAGGGGGCCGGTACGAGCAGTACTTC. The rearrangement links TRBV10-3 to TRBJ2-7, with 11 bases matching TRBD1. CDR1 ENHRY and CDR2 SYGVKD come from the germline V gene. The V and J ends lost 6 bases and 4 bases, in that order; junction bases with no gene match: 5. The CDR3 consists of 14 residues.